The T cell receptor (beta chain) described here comes from a study of blood T cell repertoires in COVID-19. At the level of the study: Acute-phase and convalescent COVID-19 samples originated in the United States, Italy and Spain. From T cells, B-cell-depleted T cells, or PBMCs came the material, which was cDNA or gDNA.

Methods used by the authors: Amplification with reference gene primers provided the estimates of nucleated cell counts. Clones were sequenced by immunoSEQ multiplex PCR, and TCRdb holds only the in-frame ones, with some missing. D and trimming come from the DNA, and the V and J calls and clone size come from that table. Among roughly 250,000 clones listed, 85% to 90% were seen once. For this clone: One end of the junction varies from germline; a read error may be responsible.

Enrolled during active infection, Seattle patients were then followed longitudinally. Germline CDR1 is SGHVS and CDR2 is FQNEAQ. The CDR3 extends over 18 amino acids. The sequence was collected from a woman in her thirties with COVID-19, enrolled during active disease. The chain recombines TRBV7-8 with TRBJ1-1, with a weak D call TRBD1 (5 bases). The source material was peripheral blood. In nucleotides, the CDR3 is TGTGCCAGCAGCATAAGGCGGGACTCCCTGGGTTTGAAGCCCCCTTATCTCTTT. This translates into CASSIRRDSLGLKPPYLF.